These 20 T cell receptor beta chains originate from one sample sequenced in a study of blood T cells in healthy people across ages. Primed by a sample-barcoded 5' primer and a J-beta primer mix, a second PCR proceeded for roughly 6 to 12 cycles. TCRdb independently ran MiXCR on the 5' RACE reads; one entry per CDR3 protein. This sample has more than 500,000 distinct CDR3 sequences; around a quarter occur once, and the top ten carry under 4.5%. This sample also appeared in a second study, on T cells of mothers and their children.

The material sequenced was blood. These receptor sequences come from a boy between 2 and 10 years old in good health.

This chain uses TRBV5-1 with TRBJ2-1, with D uncertain. Germline lookup yields CDR1 SGHRS and CDR2 YFSETQ. Trimming cost V 5 bases and J 9 bases, with 18 bases left between them. This CDR3 contains 14 residues. The CDR3: CASSSDQAGSEQFF. CDR3 sequence (DNA): TGCGCCAGCAGTTCCGACCAAGCTGGTAGTGAGCAGTTCTTC.

The chain couples TRBV7-9 to TRBJ2-1; D gene uncertain. Germline lookup yields CDR1 SEHNR and CDR2 FQNEAQ (reference sequence). Trimming stripped 8 bases from V and 0 bases from J, with 11 bases between. The CDR3 is made up of 14 amino acids. The CDR3 region has the DNA TGTGCCAGCCCGACTGGTAGCTCCTACAATGAGCAGTTCTTC. Protein product: CASPTGSSYNEQFF.

A word on this clonotype: One end of the junction is discordant with germline, which a read error may explain. CDR3: CASSLEAGVSRTGTQYF. The CDR3 bases are TGCGCCAGCAGCTTAGAAGCGGGAGTAAGCCGGACAGGTACGCAGTATTTT. The chain has TRBV7-6 and TRBJ2-3; D is possibly TRBD2 (8 bases). This CDR3 is 17 amino acids long. The germline V gene has CDR1 SGHVS and CDR2 FNYEAQ.

This rearrangement joins TRBV18 to TRBJ2-3; 7 bases map to TRBD2. This CDR3 has 15 residues. The germline V gene has CDR1 KGHSH and CDR2 LQKENI. Unmatched junction bases numbered 14, after V lost 8 bases and J lost 6 bases. This CDR3 reads CASLDKASGGDTQYF. CDR3 nucleotides: TGTGCCAGCCTCGACAAAGCCTCGGGAGGCGATACGCAGTATTTT.

This clonotype was detected a few times. V is TRBV3-1 and J is TRBJ2-3; D uncertain. V lost 1 base and J 6 bases, leaving 11 bases between the germline ends. In germline, CDR1 is LGHDT, CDR2 YNNKEL (reference sequence). The CDR3 is 14 residues long. In DNA form, the CDR3 reads TGTGCCAGCAGCCAAGGATGGATTAGGGATACGCAGTATTTT. Translated, it gives CASSQGWIRDTQYF.

The chain employs TRBV7-2 and TRBJ1-4, with a possible D match to TRBD1 (6 bases). The CDR3 is made up of 14 amino acids. Germline V CDR1 and CDR2: SGHTA, FQGNSA. Trimming removed 1 base from V and 12 bases from J, with 15 bases in between. The CDR3 nucleotides read TGTGCCAGCAGCTTAGAGACAGGCGGGTTGGAACTGTTTTTT. Protein: CASSLETGGLELFF.

Only a few counts were recorded for this clonotype. This chain links TRBV7-6 with TRBJ1-1, with D possibly TRBD1 on 6 matching bases. Germline lookup yields CDR1 SGHVS and CDR2 FNYEAQ. Trimming left V 7 bases short and J 4 bases short, with 16 bases between. This CDR3 is 14 amino acids long. In DNA form, the CDR3 reads TGTGCCAGCACCCTGGGGGCGGCTAGCACTGAAGCTTTCTTT. Encoded protein: CASTLGAASTEAFF.

This clonotype was recorded a few times. This chain links TRBV24-1 with TRBJ2-7, with 8 bases that match TRBD2. With the DNA end fitting TRBJ2-1 better, the J assignment may be wrong. This CDR3 has 14 residues. The germline V gene has CDR1 KGHDR and CDR2 SFDVKD. The CDR3 DNA is TGTGCCACCAGTGAGGGGACTAGTCCCAATGAGCAGTTCTTC. Residues: CATSEGTSPNEQFF.

This sequence joins TRBV25-1 and TRBJ1-2; possible D gene TRBD1, 5 bases. Trimming left V 2 bases short and J 4 bases short, with 14 bases between. This CDR3 has 15 amino acids. The V gene's germline CDR1 is MGHDK and CDR2 SYGVNS. CDR3 sequence: CASSEMGGGLYGYTF. The CDR3 DNA is TGTGCCAGCAGTGAAATGGGGGGGGGTCTCTATGGCTACACCTTC.

The rearrangement uses TRBV12-3 or TRBV12-4 and TRBJ1-1; no reliable D call. V lost 1 base, J lost 4 bases, and 10 bases lay in between. CDR3 size: 14 residues. The CDR3, as DNA: TGTGCCAGCAGTTTAGTTGAGGTGGGCACTGAAGCTTTCTTT. Amino acids: CASSLVEVGTEAFF.

This clonotype was observed a handful of times. This chain links TRBV6-5 with TRBJ2-3, with 11 bases matching TRBD2. With V trimmed by 1 base and J by 0 bases, 6 bases remained unmatched. Germline values: CDR1 MNHEY, CDR2 SVGAGI. This CDR3 has 18 amino acids. For the CDR3, the DNA is TGTGCCAGCAGTTACTTTCAACTAGCGGGAGTTAGCACAGATACGCAGTATTTT. Translated: CASSYFQLAGVSTDTQYF.

The rearrangement uses TRBV20-1 and TRBJ2-3; 7 bases are a match to TRBD1. The V and J ends lost 1 base and 6 bases, in that order; junction bases with no gene match: 4. The CDR3 consists of 13 residues. Germline assignment: CDR1 DFQATT and CDR2 SNEGSKA (reference sequence). This CDR3 reads CSARGTGADTQYF. In nucleotides, the CDR3 is TGCAGTGCTAGAGGGACAGGAGCGGATACGCAGTATTTT.

This clonotype was seen more than once but under ten times. This chain joins TRBV2 and TRBJ2-5; D perhaps matches TRBD1 (5 bases). The CDR3 is 13 residues long. Between the trimmed V and J ends, which lost 9 bases and 5 bases, there was a span of 16 bases. CDR1 is SNHLY and CDR2 is FYNNEI in the germline V gene. CDR3 loop: CASTGQVEETQYF. The CDR3 DNA follows: TGTGCCAGTACTGGACAAGTCGAGGAGACCCAGTACTTC.

This clonotype has just a few counts. The chain uses TRBV11-2 and TRBJ2-7; D possibly corresponds to TRBD2 (5 bases). Trimming pared 5 bases from V and 2 bases from J, leaving 28 bases between. The CDR3 consists of 19 residues. The germline V gene encodes CDR1 SGHAT and CDR2 FQNNGV. Here the CDR3 reads CASSATRAPPGLGPYEQYF. CDR3 nucleotides: TGTGCCAGCAGCGCCACTAGGGCCCCCCCCGGGCTAGGTCCCTACGAGCAGTACTTC. Full variable domain (missing parts from reference TRBV11-2 and TRBJ2-7): EAGVAQSPRYKIIEKRQSVAFWCNPISGHATLYWYQQILGQGPKLLIQFQNNGVVDDSQLPKDRFSAERLKGVDSTLKIQPAKLEDSAVYLCASSATRAPPGLGPYEQYFGPGTRLTVT.

The sample holds a few counts of this clonotype. This chain connects TRBV6-1 to TRBJ1-4; D gene ambiguous. In germline, CDR1 is MNHNS, CDR2 SASEGT. There are 13 residues in the CDR3. V was shortened by 2 bases and J by 7 bases, with 8 bases between the two germline ends. The chain's CDR3 is CASSEMEVEKLFF. CDR3 nucleotide sequence: TGTGCCAGCAGTGAAATGGAGGTTGAAAAACTGTTTTTT.

The CDR3 nucleotides read TGTGCCAGCAGTATTAGACAGGGCGGAGAGCAGTACTTC. Amino acid sequence: CASSIRQGGEQYF. The rearrangement joins TRBV12-3 or TRBV12-4 to TRBJ2-1; TRBD1 matches at 7 bases. The J call is in doubt because the DNA end fits TRBJ2-7 better. This CDR3 has 13 amino acids.

There are a few counts of this clonotype. The V gene is TRBV4-2, the J gene TRBJ2-5; 9 bases are a match to TRBD1. Gene TRBJ2-7 matches the end of the DNA better, so the J call may be wrong. The CDR3 length is 15 residues. Germline V gene sequence: CDR1 LGHNA, CDR2 YNFKEQ. The CDR3 DNA sequence: TGTGCCAGCAGCCAGGGCGGGACAGGGTATGGCGAGCAGTACTTC. It is translated as CASSQGGTGYGEQYF.

The CDR3 DNA follows: TGTGCCAGCAGCTTGGTACAGGGGGCAACCGTGTACAATGAGCAGTTCTTC. It encodes CASSLVQGATVYNEQFF. J is TRBJ2-1 and V is TRBV5-4, with 9 nucleotides matching TRBD1. Per germline, CDR1 SGHNT and CDR2 YYREEE (reference sequence). The CDR3 is 17 amino acids. With 0 bases clipped from V and 4 bases from J, the junction kept 8 bases outside the gene matches.

This clonotype came up many times. The rearrangement uses TRBV27 and TRBJ1-2; TRBD1 might be the D (6 bases). Trimming cost V 5 bases and J 2 bases, with 12 bases left between them. This CDR3 is 14 amino acids long. Germline-derived CDR1 and CDR2 are MNHEY and SMNVEV (reference sequence). The CDR3, as DNA: TGTGCCAGCAGTCCATATACAGGGAACTATGGCTACACCTTC. This codes for CASSPYTGNYGYTF.

This clonotype was seen only once. The genes are TRBV10-2 and TRBJ2-1; TRBD2 matches at 9 bases. CDR1 is WSHSY, CDR2 SAAADI, per germline. V shed 6 bases and J 9 bases; nucleotides not matched to a gene: 3. This CDR3 has 12 amino acids. The CDR3: CASRGLAAEQFF. The CDR3 nucleotides are TGCGCCAGCAGGGGACTAGCAGCTGAGCAGTTCTTC.